These 25 T cell receptor beta chains share one sample of origin, sequenced in a study of blood T cell repertoires in COVID-19 (dated by TCRdb to the early 2020s). Libraries came from the immunoSEQ multiplex PCR assay. In its TCRdb copy, this immuneACCESS table keeps in-frame sequences only and misses some clones. Where compared with another copy, unresolved V genes explain less than half of these, and the others have no known cause. Within this sample are about 200,000 clones, with 83% of them counted one time only. 7% to 10% of the sample goes to the ten largest clones. The sequencing sample was made of peripheral blood. The source of these receptors is a woman aged 50 to 60 with acute or convalescent COVID-19.

The J gene is TRBJ2-5, the V gene TRBV28; 7 bases align to TRBD1. Per germline, CDR1 MDHEN and CDR2 SYDVKM. The CDR3 totals 15 residues. V lost 5 bases and J lost 0; bases outside the gene matches: 6. The CDR3 nucleotides are TGTGCCAGCAGTCCCTCGACAGGGCACCAAGAGACCCAGTACTTC. As protein: CASSPSTGHQETQYF. The full variable domain, in which reference TRBV28 and TRBJ2-5 provide the parts outside the CDR3, is DVKVTQSSRYLVKRTGEKVFLECVQDMDHENMFWYRQDPGLGLRLIYFSYDVKMKEKGDIPEGYSVSREKKERFSLILESASTNQTSMYLCASSPSTGHQETQYFGPGTRLLVL.

This chain uses TRBV9 with TRBJ1-3, with TRBD1 identical over 9 bases. This CDR3 has 18 residues. The J segment lost 7 bases and the V segment lost 4 bases, leaving 18 bases of the junction unmatched. The germline V gene encodes CDR1 SGDLS and CDR2 YYNGEE. CDR3 protein: CASSPRPGTGRSWNTIYF. CDR3 nucleotide sequence: TGTGCCAGCAGCCCCCGTCCCGGGACAGGGAGGAGCTGGAACACCATATATTTT. The whole variable domain, remainder taken from reference TRBV9 and TRBJ1-3, is DSGVTQTPKHLITATGQRVTLRCSPRSGDLSVYWYQQSLDQGLQFLIQYYNGEERAKGNILERFSAQQFPDLHSELNLSSLELGDSALYFCASSPRPGTGRSWNTIYFGEGSWLTVV.

V gene TRBV5-4 combines with J gene TRBJ2-6; 7 nucleotides line up with TRBD2. J was trimmed by 0 bases and V by 4 bases; bases with no gene match: 4. The CDR3 length is 16 residues. Germline assignment: CDR1 SGHNT and CDR2 YYREEE (reference sequence). The CDR3 protein is CASSLGRDSGANVLTF. The DNA for the CDR3 is TGTGCCAGCAGCCTTGGGAGGGACTCTGGGGCCAACGTCCTGACTTTC. The variable domain in full, with the rest retrieved from reference TRBV5-4 and TRBJ2-6, is ETGVTQSPTHLIKTRGQQVTLRCSSQSGHNTVSWYQQALGQGPQFIFQYYREEENGRGNFPPRFSGLQFPNYSSELNVNALELDDSALYLCASSLGRDSGANVLTFGAGSRLTVL.

The chain couples TRBV5-1 to TRBJ2-1; TRBD2 matches 10 bases. The CDR3 is 16 amino acids. Trimming cost V 5 bases and J 5 bases; bases outside gene matches: 10. CDR1 and CDR2 from the germline V gene are SGHRS and YFSETQ. The CDR3 DNA is TGCGCCAGCAGTCTCGAGGGTCTAGCGGGGGACAATGAGCAGTTCTTC. Its protein is CASSLEGLAGDNEQFF.

This clone appeared a single time. V is TRBV20-1 and J is TRBJ2-1; 14 bases fit TRBD2. Trimming removed 3 bases from V and 9 bases from J; junction bases left unmatched: 7. The CDR3 runs to 15 residues. The germline CDR1 and CDR2 sequences are DFQATT and SNEGSKA (reference sequence). CDR3 bases: TGCAGTGCTAGTGACGGGACTAGCGGGAGCGTTGAGCAGTTCTTC. This encodes CSASDGTSGSVEQFF.

The chain links TRBV2 to TRBJ2-3; 14 bases align to TRBD2. The ends lost 5 bases at V and 4 bases at J; junction bases unmatched: 2. The CDR3 consists of 15 residues. Germline assignment: CDR1 SNHLY and CDR2 FYNNEI. CDR3 in DNA: TGTGCCAGCAGTTTGACTAGCGGGGGGGCAGATACGCAGTATTTT. Translation: CASSLTSGGADTQYF.

This clone appeared a few times. The chain joins TRBV27 to TRBJ2-3; 8 nucleotides line up with TRBD2. Germline CDR1 reads MNHEY; CDR2 reads SMNVEV (reference sequence). V shed 3 bases and J 8 bases; nucleotides not matched to a gene: 13. The CDR3 has 16 amino acids. DNA of the CDR3: TGTGCCAGCAGTTTCTTAGCGGGATCGTCCCCCGGTACGCAGTATTTT. Its protein is CASSFLAGSSPGTQYF.

V usage is TRBV5-6 and J usage is TRBJ1-5; tentatively, D is TRBD1 (5 bases). Trimming cost V 2 bases and J 0 bases, with 9 bases left between them. The CDR3 has 15 residues. The germline gives CDR1 SGHDT, CDR2 YYEEEE. The CDR3 coding sequence is TGTGCCAGCAGCTTACGGGGGATTAGCAATCAGCCCCAGCATTTT. Its translation: CASSLRGISNQPQHF.

A few counts support this clone. The V and J genes are TRBV28 and TRBJ1-4; weak D call: TRBD1 (6 bases). The V gene lost 3 bases and the J gene lost 7 bases, with 15 bases spanning the gap. The CDR3 is 15 amino acids. Germline loops: CDR1 MDHEN, CDR2 SYDVKM. The CDR3 DNA is TGTGCCAGCAGTTTCGAGGGGGGGCGGATTGAAAAACTGTTTTTT. Translation gives CASSFEGGRIEKLFF.

The chain employs TRBV5-6 and TRBJ2-3, with 8 bases identical to TRBD2. V was pared by 4 bases and J by 6 bases, with 19 bases of the junction left unmatched. Germline V gene lookup returns CDR1 SGHDT and CDR2 YYEEEE. The CDR3 consists of 18 residues. Here the CDR3 reads CASSILHKTAGDVDTQYF. In DNA, the CDR3 is TGTGCCAGCAGCATCCTCCATAAAACAGCGGGAGATGTGGATACGCAGTATTTT.

This clone was seen only once. The rearrangement uses TRBV15 and TRBJ2-1; 10 bases agree with TRBD2. The CDR3 runs to 16 residues. Losses at the gene ends were 3 bases for V and 8 bases for J; bases not matched to a gene: 10. Germline-derived CDR1 and CDR2 are LNHNV and YYDKDF (reference sequence). CDR3 residues: CATSSRIAGGRDEQFF. In nucleotides, the CDR3 is TGTGCCACCAGCAGTCGCATAGCGGGAGGTAGAGATGAGCAGTTCTTC.

This rearrangement joins TRBV28 to TRBJ2-2; D ambiguous. Per the germline V gene, CDR1 is MDHEN and CDR2 is SYDVKM. Trimming shortened V by 2 bases and J by 3 bases, and 13 bases separated the two germline ends. This CDR3 region has 16 residues. The CDR3 protein is CASSLRWIAHTGELFF. Here the CDR3 DNA reads TGTGCCAGCAGTTTACGGTGGATAGCTCACACCGGGGAGCTGTTTTTT.

This chain joins TRBV14 and TRBJ2-1; D remains ambiguous. This CDR3 has 14 residues. Trimming cost V 3 bases and J 6 bases, with 12 bases left between them. Germline lookup yields CDR1 SGHDN and CDR2 FVKESK. CDR3 coding DNA: TGTGCCAGCAGCCAGCCTCCTAGGTCCAATGAGCAGTTCTTC. It codes for CASSQPPRSNEQFF.

The CDR3 protein is CASSLRLAVGEQFF. The CDR3 DNA reads as TGTGCCAGCAGCTTAAGGCTAGCGGTCGGTGAGCAGTTCTTC. The chain combines TRBV11-1 with TRBJ2-1, with TRBD2 identical over 7 bases. The CDR3 extends over 14 amino acids. Germline assignment: CDR1 SGHAT and CDR2 FQDESV (reference sequence). V shed 2 bases, J shed 9 bases, and the junction held 7 bases outside the gene matches.

The chain couples TRBV11-2 to TRBJ2-3; 7 bases agree with TRBD2. This CDR3 region has 16 residues. V dropped 5 bases and J dropped 2; count of bases not matched to a gene: 10. In germline, CDR1 is SGHAT, CDR2 FQNNGV. CDR3 DNA sequence: TGTGCCAGCAGCCTCCTGAGCGGGGTATACACAGATACGCAGTATTTT. Protein: CASSLLSGVYTDTQYF.

This clone was seen a single time. The CDR3 bases are TGTGCCAGCAGCCTACGACAGACTGAAGCTTTCTTT. It encodes CASSLRQTEAFF. The chain employs TRBV12-3 or TRBV12-4 and TRBJ1-1; D may be TRBD1 (5 bases). Trimming stripped 6 bases from V and 5 bases from J, with 10 bases between. The CDR3 loop spans 12 amino acids.

This clone appeared a single time. The genes are TRBV30 and TRBJ2-7; 9 nucleotides match TRBD2. J lost 8 bases, V lost 0 bases, and 11 bases had no gene match. CDR1 and CDR2 from the germline V gene are GTSNPN and SVGIG (reference sequence). The CDR3 runs to 15 residues. The CDR3 DNA sequence: TGTGCCTGGAGTGTACAAGGAGGAGGGACTAGCAAGCAGTACTTC. It yields the protein CAWSVQGGGTSKQYF.

V is TRBV3-1 (or the pseudogene TRBV3-2) and J is TRBJ2-5; 10 bases align to TRBD2. CDR1 and CDR2 from the germline V gene are LGHDT and YNNKEL (reference sequence). The CDR3 spans 16 residues. Trimming at V came to 5 bases and at J to 0 bases, leaving 6 bases not matched to a gene. This CDR3 reads CASSARTSGYQETQYF. The DNA of the CDR3 is TGTGCCAGCAGCGCCCGGACTAGCGGCTACCAAGAGACCCAGTACTTC.

The chain recombines TRBV27 with TRBJ2-5, with a weak D call TRBD2 (5 bases). The CDR3 spans 14 residues. Per the germline V gene, CDR1 is MNHEY and CDR2 is SMNVEV (reference sequence). Trimming took off 6 bases at V and 3 bases at J, with 14 bases between the two ends. Written as DNA, the CDR3 is TGTGCCAGCAGCCTATTGGCGGAGGAAGAGACCCAGTACTTC. Its translation: CASSLLAEEETQYF.

The V and J genes are TRBV28 and TRBJ1-1; 9 bases fit TRBD1. Germline lookup yields CDR1 MDHEN and CDR2 SYDVKM. CDR3 length: 18 residues. V shed 7 bases and J 0 bases; nucleotides not matched to a gene: 15. CDR3 DNA sequence: TGTGCCAGCAAGTTAACAGGGGGCGCGTCGATTCTGAACACTGAAGCTTTCTTT. The encoded protein is CASKLTGGASILNTEAFF.

This rearrangement joins TRBV27 to TRBJ1-2; D remains unclear. Germline V CDR1 and CDR2: MNHEY, SMNVEV (reference sequence). V lost 5 bases and J 7 bases, leaving 14 bases between the germline ends. The CDR3 runs to 13 residues. CDR3 protein: CASSPTPTPGYTF. As DNA, the CDR3 is TGTGCCAGCAGTCCCACCCCGACACCTGGCTACACCTTC.

This sequence joins TRBV5-1 and TRBJ2-1, with 7 bases that match TRBD2. Germline CDR1 SGHRS, CDR2 YFSETQ. Unmatched junction bases numbered 14, after V lost 2 bases and J lost 9 bases. The CDR3 consists of 16 residues. The CDR3, as DNA: TGCGCCAGCAGCTTAACACCCGAAGGACTAGGCGGTGAGCAGTTCTTC. Its translation is CASSLTPEGLGGEQFF.

This chain uses TRBV3-1 (or the pseudogene TRBV3-2) with TRBJ2-3, with 11 bases lining up with TRBD2. The germline V gene encodes CDR1 LGHDT and CDR2 YNNKEL (reference sequence). With 3 bases clipped from V and 0 bases from J, the junction kept 8 bases outside the gene matches. The CDR3 is made up of 18 amino acids. CDR3 sequence (DNA): TGTGCCAGCAGCCATCGATTCCGGACTAGCGGGAGCACAGATACGCAGTATTTT. Translation gives CASSHRFRTSGSTDTQYF.

J is TRBJ2-5 and V is TRBV2, with D unresolved. Looked up from germline, CDR1 is SNHLY and CDR2 is FYNNEI. The CDR3 totals 15 residues. V lost 3 bases and J 1 base, leaving 12 bases between the germline ends. The DNA for the CDR3 is TGTGCCAGCAGTGATGGCAGCGCTTCCCAAGAGACCCAGTACTTC. This encodes CASSDGSASQETQYF. Full variable domain (rest looked up from reference TRBV2 and TRBJ2-5): EPEVTQTPSHQVTQMGQEVILRCVPISNHLYFYWYRQILGQKVEFLVSFYNNEISEKSEIFDDQFSVERPDGSNFTLKIRSTKLEDSAMYFCASSDGSASQETQYFGPGTRLLVL.

The rearrangement joins TRBV28 to TRBJ2-1, with TRBD2 matching over 13 bases. V lost 1 base and J lost 8; bases outside the gene matches: 8. The CDR3 consists of 17 residues. Germline V gene lookup returns CDR1 MDHEN and CDR2 SYDVKM. The CDR3 coding sequence is TGTGCCAGCAGTTTATCAGGACTAGCGGGAGTGTTCGATGAGCAGTTCTTC. This encodes CASSLSGLAGVFDEQFF.